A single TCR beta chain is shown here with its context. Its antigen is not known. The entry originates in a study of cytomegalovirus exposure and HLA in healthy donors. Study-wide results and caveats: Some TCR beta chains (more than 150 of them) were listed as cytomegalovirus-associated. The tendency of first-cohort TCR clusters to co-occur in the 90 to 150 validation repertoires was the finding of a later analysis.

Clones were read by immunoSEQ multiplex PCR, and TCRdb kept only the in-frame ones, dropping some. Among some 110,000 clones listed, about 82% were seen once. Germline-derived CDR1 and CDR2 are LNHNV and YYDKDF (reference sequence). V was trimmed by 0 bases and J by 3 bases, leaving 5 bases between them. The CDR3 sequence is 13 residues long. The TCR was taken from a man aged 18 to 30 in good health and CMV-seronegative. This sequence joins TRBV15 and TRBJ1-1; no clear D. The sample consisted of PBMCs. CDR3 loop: CATSRDRYTEAFF. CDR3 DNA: TGTGCCACCAGCAGAGACAGATACACTGAAGCTTTCTTT.